The rows below give T cell receptor beta chains drawn from one sample of a study of cytomegalovirus exposure and HLA in healthy donors. Clones were sequenced by immunoSEQ multiplex PCR, and TCRdb holds only the in-frame ones, with some missing. The sample gives approximately 150,000 clones, roughly 70% of which show up once; 2.5% to 3.5% is in the top ten. The source material was PBMCs. These receptors came from a male donor in good health and CMV-seronegative. Each CDR3 is given with its conserved first and last residue. D genes are given only for firm matches. Clone size is given for some rows only: seen once, a few or many times, or a class if the clone is expanded.

TGCGCCAGCAGCCCTGGGCTAGCGGGAGTAATCGGAGAGACCCAGTACTTC	CASSPGLAGVIGETQYF	few	TRBD2	TRBJ2-5	TRBV4-3
TGTGCCAGTAGTATAGGATACGGGGACAGAGGTTTTTACGAGCAGTACTTC	CASSIGYGDRGFYEQYF	NA	TRBD1	TRBJ2-7	TRBV19
TGTGCCAGCAGCCAAGGGAGATACGAGCAGTACTTC	CASSQGRYEQYF	NA	NA	TRBJ2-7	TRBV4-2
TGCGCCAGCAGCCAAGCCCGGACAGGGGGTCCACCCCTCCACTTT	CASSQARTGGPPLHF	NA	TRBD1	TRBJ1-6	TRBV4-1
TGTGCCAGCAGTGCTCAGGGGACGAGCAATCAGCCCCAGCATTTT	CASSAQGTSNQPQHF	NA	NA	TRBJ1-5	TRBV6-1
TGCGCCAGCAGCTTGGCCACTGACAGGGGGCAGACTGAAGCTTTCTTT	CASSLATDRGQTEAFF	NA	TRBD1	TRBJ1-1	TRBV5-1
TGCGCCAGCAGCCCTGGACAGGGGCCCTACAATGAGCAGTTCTTC	CASSPGQGPYNEQFF	NA	TRBD1	TRBJ2-1	TRBV5-1
TGCGCCAGCAGCTTAGGCGGGACAGGGCCTGAGGAGCAGTACTTC	CASSLGGTGPEEQYF	NA	TRBD1	TRBJ2-7	TRBV5-1
TGCGCCAGCAGCTATGTACAGGGGGCGCGGGTCTACGAGCAGTACTTC	CASSYVQGARVYEQYF	few	TRBD1	TRBJ2-7	TRBV5-1
TGTGCCAGCAAAAGGGGGGGGAGTCAGGAATCCTACGAGCAGTACTTC	CASKRGGSQESYEQYF	NA	NA	TRBJ2-7	TRBV28
TGCGCCAGCAGCTCCGGCGGGACAGCGAATTCACCCCTCCACTTT	CASSSGGTANSPLHF	NA	TRBD1	TRBJ1-6	TRBV5-1
TGTGCCAGCAGCGTAGCAGGGTCCTACGAGCAGTACTTC	CASSVAGSYEQYF	NA	NA	TRBJ2-7	TRBV9
TGTGCCAGCAGCTCCCGCGGGGTGGGTTATAATTCACCCCTCCACTTT	CASSSRGVGYNSPLHF	NA	NA	TRBJ1-6	TRBV7-2
TGTGCCAGTAGAAACAGGGTGGGAAGCAATCAGCCCCAGCATTTT	CASRNRVGSNQPQHF	NA	NA	TRBJ1-5	TRBV19
TGTGCCAGCAGCCAACCGGGACAGAAAAACACCATATATTTT	CASSQPGQKNTIYF	NA	TRBD1	TRBJ1-3	TRBV7-6
TGTGCCAGCAGCTTGCGGGCCCGACTAGCGGGGCCCGAGCAGTACTTC	CASSLRARLAGPEQYF	NA	TRBD2	TRBJ2-7	TRBV5-8